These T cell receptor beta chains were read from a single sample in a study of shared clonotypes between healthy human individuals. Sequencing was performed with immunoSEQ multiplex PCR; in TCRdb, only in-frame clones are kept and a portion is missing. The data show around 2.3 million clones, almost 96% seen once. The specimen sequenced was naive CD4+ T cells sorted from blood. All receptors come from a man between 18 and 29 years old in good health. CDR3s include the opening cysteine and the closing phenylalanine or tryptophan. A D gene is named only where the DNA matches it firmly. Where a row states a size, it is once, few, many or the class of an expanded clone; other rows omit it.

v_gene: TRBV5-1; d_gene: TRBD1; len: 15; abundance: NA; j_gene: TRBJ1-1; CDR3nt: TGCGCCAGCAGCTTGGTGGGACAGGGAGGGACTGAAGCTTTCTTT; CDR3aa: CASSLVGQGGTEAFF
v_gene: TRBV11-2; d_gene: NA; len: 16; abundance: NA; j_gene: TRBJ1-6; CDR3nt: TGTGCCAGCAGCTTAGAAAAGGGGGTGAAGAATTCACCCCTCCACTTT; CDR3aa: CASSLEKGVKNSPLHF
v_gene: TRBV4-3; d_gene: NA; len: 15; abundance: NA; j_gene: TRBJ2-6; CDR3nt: TGCGCCAGCAGTCCTTGGGGCTCTGGGGCCAACGTCCTGACTTTC; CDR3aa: CASSPWGSGANVLTF
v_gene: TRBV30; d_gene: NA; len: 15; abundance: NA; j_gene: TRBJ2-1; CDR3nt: TGTGCCTGGAGTGTAGGAACTAACACCTACAATGAGCAGTTCTTC; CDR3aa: CAWSVGTNTYNEQFF
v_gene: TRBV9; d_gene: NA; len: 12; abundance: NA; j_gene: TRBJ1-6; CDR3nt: TGTGCCAGCAGCGTGGCAGGATCACCCCTCCACTTT; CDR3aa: CASSVAGSPLHF
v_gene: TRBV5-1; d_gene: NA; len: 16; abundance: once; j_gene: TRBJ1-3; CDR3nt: TGCGCCAGCAGCTTGCAGGTCTCCACCTCTGGAAACACCATATATTTT; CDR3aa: CASSLQVSTSGNTIYF
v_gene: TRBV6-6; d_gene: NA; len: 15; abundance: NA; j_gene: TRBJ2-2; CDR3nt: TGTGCCAGCAGTACAACCGGGACAAACACCGGGGAGCTGTTTTTT; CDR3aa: CASSTTGTNTGELFF
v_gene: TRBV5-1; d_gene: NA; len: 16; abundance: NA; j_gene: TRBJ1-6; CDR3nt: TGCGCCAGCAGCTTGGTCACCGGGACCGCGAAGTCACCCCTCCACTTT; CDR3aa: CASSLVTGTAKSPLHF
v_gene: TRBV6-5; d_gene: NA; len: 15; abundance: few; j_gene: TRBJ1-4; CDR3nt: TGTGCCAGCAGCAGAATGGACCGAGGGGGTGAAAAACTGTTTTTT; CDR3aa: CASSRMDRGGEKLFF
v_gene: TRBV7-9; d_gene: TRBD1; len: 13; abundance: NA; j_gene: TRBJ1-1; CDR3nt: TGTGCCAGCAGCTTAGGAGGGGGCTCTGAAGCTTTCTTT; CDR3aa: CASSLGGGSEAFF
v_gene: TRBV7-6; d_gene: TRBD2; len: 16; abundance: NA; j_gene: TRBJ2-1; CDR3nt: TGTGCCAGCAGCCGACTAGCGGGCGGCTCCTACAATGAGCAGTTCTTC; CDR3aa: CASSRLAGGSYNEQFF
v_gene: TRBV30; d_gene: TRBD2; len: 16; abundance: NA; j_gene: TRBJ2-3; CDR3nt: TGTGCCTGGAGTGTTGGGGCCCCTAGCGGAACAGATACGCAGTATTTT; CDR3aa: CAWSVGAPSGTDTQYF
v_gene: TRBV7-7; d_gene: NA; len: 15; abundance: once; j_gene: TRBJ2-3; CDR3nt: TGTGCTAGCAGCCCCGGCCATGGTTCCACAGATACGCAGTATTTT; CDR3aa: CASSPGHGSTDTQYF
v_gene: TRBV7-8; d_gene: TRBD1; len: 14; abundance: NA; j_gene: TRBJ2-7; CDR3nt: TGTGCCAGCAGCCAGGGACAGGCCTCCTACGAGCAGTACTTC; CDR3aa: CASSQGQASYEQYF
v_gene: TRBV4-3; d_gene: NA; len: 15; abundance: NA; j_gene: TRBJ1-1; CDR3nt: TGCGCCAGCAGCCGCCAGGGGTCTGTCGGGACTGAAGCTTTCTTT; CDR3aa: CASSRQGSVGTEAFF
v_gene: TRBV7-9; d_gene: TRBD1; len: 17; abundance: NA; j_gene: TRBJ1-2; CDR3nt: TGTGCCAGCAGCCCAAATCTTCAGGGACAGGGGGCGGGCGGCTACACCTTC; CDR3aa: CASSPNLQGQGAGGYTF
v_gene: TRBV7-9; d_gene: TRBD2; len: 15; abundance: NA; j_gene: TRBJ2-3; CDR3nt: TGTGCCAGCAGCTTATTAGCGGGAGTCACAGATACGCAGTATTTT; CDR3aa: CASSLLAGVTDTQYF
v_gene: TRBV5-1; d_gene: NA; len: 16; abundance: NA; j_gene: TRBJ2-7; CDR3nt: NA; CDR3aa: CASRLGVGAGANPWYF
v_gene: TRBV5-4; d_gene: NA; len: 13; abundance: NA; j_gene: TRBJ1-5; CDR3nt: TGTGCCAGCAGCTTGGACAAGTGGCAGCCCCAGCATTTT; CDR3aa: CASSLDKWQPQHF
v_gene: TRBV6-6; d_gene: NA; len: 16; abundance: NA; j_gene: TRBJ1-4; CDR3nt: TGTGCCAGCAGTTCCGGGGGCCCGACAGCTAATGAAAAACTGTTTTTT; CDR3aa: CASSSGGPTANEKLFF
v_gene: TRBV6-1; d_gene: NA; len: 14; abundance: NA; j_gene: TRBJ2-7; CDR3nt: TGTGCCAGCCTCACTCGGGGACGTTCCTACGAGCAGTACTTC; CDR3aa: CASLTRGRSYEQYF
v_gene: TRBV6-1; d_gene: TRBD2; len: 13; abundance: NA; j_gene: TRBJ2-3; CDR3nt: TGTGCCAGCAGACTAGCGGCCACAGATACGCAGTATTTT; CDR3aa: CASRLAATDTQYF
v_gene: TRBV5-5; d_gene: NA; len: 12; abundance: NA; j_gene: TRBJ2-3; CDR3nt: TGTGCCAGCAGCTTACTCGGGGATACGCAGTATTTT; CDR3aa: CASSLLGDTQYF
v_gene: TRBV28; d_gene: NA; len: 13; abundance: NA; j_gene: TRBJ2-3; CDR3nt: TGTGCCAGCAGTTCCTCCAACACAGATACGCAGTATTTT; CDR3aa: CASSSSNTDTQYF
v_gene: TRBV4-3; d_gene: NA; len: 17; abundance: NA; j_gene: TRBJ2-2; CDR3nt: TGCGCCAGCAGCCAAGGTCAACAGGCTAGCAGCACCGGGGAGCTGTTTTTT; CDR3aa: CASSQGQQASSTGELFF
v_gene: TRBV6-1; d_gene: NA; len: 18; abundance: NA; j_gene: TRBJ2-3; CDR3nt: TGTGCCAGCAGTGAAAACCCCTCGACAGGGACTAACACAGATACGCAGTATTTT; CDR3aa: CASSENPSTGTNTDTQYF
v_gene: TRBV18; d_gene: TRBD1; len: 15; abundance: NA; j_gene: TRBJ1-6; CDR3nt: TGTGCCAGTTCTCCGGGACAGGGAGGTAATTCACCCCTCCACTTT; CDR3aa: CASSPGQGGNSPLHF
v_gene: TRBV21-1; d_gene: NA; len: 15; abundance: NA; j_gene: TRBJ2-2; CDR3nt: TGTGCCAGCAGCAAAGGGACAGCTAACACCGGGGAGCTGTTTTTT; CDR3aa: CASSKGTANTGELFF
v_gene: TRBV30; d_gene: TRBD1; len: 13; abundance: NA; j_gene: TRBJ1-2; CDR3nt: TGTGCCTGGAGGCCGACAGGGTTCTATGGCTACACCTTC; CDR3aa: CAWRPTGFYGYTF
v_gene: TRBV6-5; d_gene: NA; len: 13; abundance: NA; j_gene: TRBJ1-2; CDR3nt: TGTGCCAGCAGTTACACGAGTAACTATGGCTACACCTTC; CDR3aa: CASSYTSNYGYTF
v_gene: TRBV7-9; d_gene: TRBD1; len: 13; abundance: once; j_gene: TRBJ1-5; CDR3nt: TGTGCCAGCAGCGCGACAGGGGTTCAGCCCCAGCATTTT; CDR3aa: CASSATGVQPQHF
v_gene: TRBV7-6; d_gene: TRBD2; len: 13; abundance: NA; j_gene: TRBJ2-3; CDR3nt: TGTGCCAGCAGCCGCTCGGGGGGGGATACGCAGTATTTT; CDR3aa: CASSRSGGDTQYF
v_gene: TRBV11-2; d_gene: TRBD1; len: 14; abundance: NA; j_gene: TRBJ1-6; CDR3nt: TGTGCCAGCAGCCTAGACAGGGGGCTTTCACCCCTCCACTTT; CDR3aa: CASSLDRGLSPLHF
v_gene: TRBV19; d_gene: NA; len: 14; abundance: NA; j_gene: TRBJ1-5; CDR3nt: TGTGCCAGTATCGAAGTTCCGGGCAATCAGCCCCAGCATTTT; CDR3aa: CASIEVPGNQPQHF
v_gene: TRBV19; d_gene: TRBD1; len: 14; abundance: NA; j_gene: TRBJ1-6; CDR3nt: TGTGCCAGCGGACAGGGGGCGAATAATTCACCCCTCCACTTT; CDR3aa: CASGQGANNSPLHF
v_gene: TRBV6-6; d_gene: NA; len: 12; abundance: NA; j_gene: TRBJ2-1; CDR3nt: TGTGCCACCGAGGGGCTAGCACATGAGCAGTTCTTC; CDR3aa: CATEGLAHEQFF
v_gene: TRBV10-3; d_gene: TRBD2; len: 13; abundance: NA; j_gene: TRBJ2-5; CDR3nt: TGTGCCACCCTTAGCGGGTACCAAGAGACCCAGTACTTC; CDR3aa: CATLSGYQETQYF
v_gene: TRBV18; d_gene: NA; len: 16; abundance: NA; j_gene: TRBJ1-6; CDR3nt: TGTGCCAGCTCACCACGAGTAAGGGCCCAAAATTCACCCCTCCACTTT; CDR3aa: CASSPRVRAQNSPLHF
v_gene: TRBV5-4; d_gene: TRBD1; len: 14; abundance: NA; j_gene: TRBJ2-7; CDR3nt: TGTGCCAGCAGCCCTTGGACAGGGTTATACGAGCAGTACTTC; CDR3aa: CASSPWTGLYEQYF
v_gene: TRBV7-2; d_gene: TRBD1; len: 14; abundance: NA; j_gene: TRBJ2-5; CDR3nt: TGTGCCAGCAGCCTTGGACAGGTGCAAGAGACCCAGTACTTC; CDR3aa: CASSLGQVQETQYF
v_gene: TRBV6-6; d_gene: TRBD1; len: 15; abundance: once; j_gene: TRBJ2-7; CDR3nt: TGTGCCAGCCTAGGGAGACAGGGAACGACCTACGAGCAGTACTTC; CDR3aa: CASLGRQGTTYEQYF
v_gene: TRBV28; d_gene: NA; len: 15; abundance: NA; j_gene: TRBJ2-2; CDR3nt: TGTGCCAGCACCCTCGGACAGCCCCTTCCCGGGGAGCTGTTTTTT; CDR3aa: CASTLGQPLPGELFF
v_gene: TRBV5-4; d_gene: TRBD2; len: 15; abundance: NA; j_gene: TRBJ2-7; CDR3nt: TGTGCCAGCAGCTTGGAAGCGGGAGGGGTCTACGAGCAGTACTTC; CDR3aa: CASSLEAGGVYEQYF
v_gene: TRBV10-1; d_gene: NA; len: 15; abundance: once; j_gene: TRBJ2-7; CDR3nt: TGCGCCAGCAGTGAAGCCGCAGGAGAAAAAAACGAGCAGTACTTC; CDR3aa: CASSEAAGEKNEQYF
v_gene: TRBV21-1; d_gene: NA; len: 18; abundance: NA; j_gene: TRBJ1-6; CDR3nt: TGTGCCAGCAACCCCGGAACGCTTACAGGGGTGTATAATTCACCCCTCCACTTT; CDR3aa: CASNPGTLTGVYNSPLHF
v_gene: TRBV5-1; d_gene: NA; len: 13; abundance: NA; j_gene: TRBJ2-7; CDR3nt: TGCGCCAGCAGCTTGGAACCGGGGTACGAGCAGTACTTC; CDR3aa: CASSLEPGYEQYF
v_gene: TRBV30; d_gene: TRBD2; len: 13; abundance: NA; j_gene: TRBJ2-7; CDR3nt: TGTGCCTGGAGTGGTAGCGGGAGCTACGAGCAGTACTTC; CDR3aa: CAWSGSGSYEQYF
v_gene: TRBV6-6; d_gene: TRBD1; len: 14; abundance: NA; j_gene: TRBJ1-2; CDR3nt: TGTGCCAGCATTTTACTAGACAGGGGAAGTGGCTACACCTTC; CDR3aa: CASILLDRGSGYTF
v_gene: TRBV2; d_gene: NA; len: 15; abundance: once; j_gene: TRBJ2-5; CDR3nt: TGTGCCAGCAGTGTCGGGGGAGGCGTGATTGAGACCCAGTACTTC; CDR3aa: CASSVGGGVIETQYF
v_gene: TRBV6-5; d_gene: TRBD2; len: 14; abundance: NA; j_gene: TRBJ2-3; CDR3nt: TGTGCCAGCAAACTGGGACTAAACACAGATACGCAGTATTTT; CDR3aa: CASKLGLNTDTQYF
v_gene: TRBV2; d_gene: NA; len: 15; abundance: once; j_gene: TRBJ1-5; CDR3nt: TGTGCCAGCAGGACCGGTGGGGCTGAATATCAGCCCCAGCATTTT; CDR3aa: CASRTGGAEYQPQHF
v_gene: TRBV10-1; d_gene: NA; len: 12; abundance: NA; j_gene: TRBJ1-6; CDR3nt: TGCGCCAGCAGTGACAGGAATTCACCCCTCCACTTT; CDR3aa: CASSDRNSPLHF
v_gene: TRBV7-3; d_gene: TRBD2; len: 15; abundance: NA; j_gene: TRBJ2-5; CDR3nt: TGTGCCAGCAGCTCGGGACTAGCAGGTCAAGAGACCCAGTACTTC; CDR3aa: CASSSGLAGQETQYF